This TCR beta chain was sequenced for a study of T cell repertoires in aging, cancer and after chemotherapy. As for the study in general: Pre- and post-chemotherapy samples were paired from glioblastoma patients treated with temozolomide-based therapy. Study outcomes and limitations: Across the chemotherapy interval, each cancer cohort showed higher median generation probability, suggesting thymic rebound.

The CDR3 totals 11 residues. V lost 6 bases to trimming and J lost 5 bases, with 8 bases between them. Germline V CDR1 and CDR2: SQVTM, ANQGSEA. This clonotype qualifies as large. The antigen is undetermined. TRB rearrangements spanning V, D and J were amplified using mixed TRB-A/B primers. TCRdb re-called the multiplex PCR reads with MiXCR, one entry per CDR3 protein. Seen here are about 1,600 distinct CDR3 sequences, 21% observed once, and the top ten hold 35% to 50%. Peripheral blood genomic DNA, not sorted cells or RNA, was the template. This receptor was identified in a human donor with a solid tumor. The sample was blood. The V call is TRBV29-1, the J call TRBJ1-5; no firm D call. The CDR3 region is CSVGRDQPQHF. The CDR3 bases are TGCAGCGTGGGCCGGGATCAGCCCCAGCATTTT.